What follows are 9 T cell receptor beta chains derived from one specimen sequenced in a study of Ad26.COV2.S vaccination and SARS-CoV-2 variants. Measured with immunoSEQ multiplex PCR; TCRdb has only the in-frame clones, and not every one. The sample holds approximately 340,000 clones, 70% to 90% seen once. This sample's treatment: over 15 received Ad26.COV2.S at low or high dose, single or two shots; a few received placebo; per-sample allocation not given. Sample collection was performed on day 63 after the first vaccine or placebo injection. The material sequenced was peripheral blood, taken in a trial of Ad26.COV2.S vaccine versus placebo. The receptors were sampled from a person aged 18-65 years who received the Ad26.COV2.S COVID-19 vaccine or a placebo.

V gene TRBV2 combines with J gene TRBJ2-1; a weak D match, TRBD2 (6 bases). V lost 5 bases to trimming and J lost 8 bases, with 10 bases between them. This CDR3 has 12 residues. Germline V gene lookup returns CDR1 SNHLY and CDR2 FYNNEI. The CDR3 bases are TGTGCCAGCAGTAGCGGGCTGGATGAGCAGTTCTTC. This sequence encodes CASSSGLDEQFF. Complete variable domain (other parts from reference TRBV2 and TRBJ2-1): EPEVTQTPSHQVTQMGQEVILRCVPISNHLYFYWYRQILGQKVEFLVSFYNNEISEKSEIFDDQFSVERPDGSNFTLKIRSTKLEDSAMYFCASSSGLDEQFFGPGTRLTVL.

The chain's CDR3 is CASSLTGTTGNTIYF. The CDR3, as DNA: TGTGCCAGCAGCTTGACAGGGACAACTGGAAACACCATATATTTT. This chain links TRBV3-1 (or the pseudogene TRBV3-2) with TRBJ1-3, with TRBD1 matching over 7 bases. Looked up from germline, CDR1 is LGHDT and CDR2 is YNNKEL (reference sequence). Germline trimming cut 5 bases from V and 2 bases from J; bases unmatched to any gene: 6. This CDR3 has 15 amino acids.

The CDR3 sequence: CASSIEGQGVHSYEQYF. CDR3 DNA sequence: TGTGCCAGTAGTATAGAGGGACAGGGGGTTCACTCCTACGAGCAGTACTTC. The V call is TRBV19, the J call TRBJ2-7; TRBD1 matches at 11 bases. The CDR3 consists of 17 residues. From germline, CDR1 is LNHDA and CDR2 SQIVND (reference sequence). Germline trimming cut 0 bases from V and 0 bases from J; bases unmatched to any gene: 4. The full variable domain, with the rest looked up from reference TRBV19 and TRBJ2-7, is DGGITQSPKYLFRKEGQNVTLSCEQNLNHDAMYWYRQDPGQGLRLIYYSQIVNDFQKGDIAEGYSVSREKKESFPLTVTSAQKNPTAFYLCASSIEGQGVHSYEQYFGPGTRLTVT.

DNA of the CDR3: TGTGCCAGCTCAGTTTCGACAGGGAACACTGAAGCTTTCTTT. Protein: CASSVSTGNTEAFF. This sequence joins TRBV18 and TRBJ1-1; D perhaps matches TRBD1 (6 bases). In germline, CDR1 is KGHSH, CDR2 LQKENI. With 5 bases removed from V and 1 base from J, the gap between germline ends came to 11 bases. CDR3 length: 14 residues.

The J gene is TRBJ2-2, the V gene TRBV19; 10 nucleotides line up with TRBD2. The CDR3 extends over 15 amino acids. V shed 4 bases and J 8 bases; nucleotides not matched to a gene: 7. The germline V gene has CDR1 LNHDA and CDR2 SQIVND (reference sequence). The CDR3 nucleotides read TGTGCCAGTAGTAACTCAGCGGGGGGGCAAGGGGAGCTGTTTTTT. This encodes CASSNSAGGQGELFF.

J is TRBJ2-2 and V is TRBV27, with TRBD1 matching over 9 bases. Germline trimming cut 5 bases from V and 3 bases from J; bases unmatched to any gene: 4. The germline V gene encodes CDR1 MNHEY and CDR2 SMNVEV (reference sequence). This CDR3 region has 15 residues. CDR3 amino acids: CASSPDRGYTGELFF. The CDR3, as DNA: TGTGCCAGCAGTCCAGACAGGGGGTACACCGGGGAGCTGTTTTTT.

This chain's CDR3 is CASSLAVTGYGYTF. CDR3 nucleotides: TGTGCCAGCAGCTTAGCGGTGACAGGGTATGGCTACACCTTC. V usage is TRBV7-2 and J usage is TRBJ1-2, with 7 bases that match TRBD1. Germline V gene lookup returns CDR1 SGHTA and CDR2 FQGNSA. V shed 0 bases, J shed 5 bases, and the junction held 3 bases outside the gene matches. This CDR3 comprises 14 residues. Using reference TRBV7-2 and TRBJ1-2 for the parts outside the CDR3, the full variable domain is GAGVSQSPSNKVTEKGKDVELRCDPISGHTALYWYRQSLGQGLEFLIYFQGNSAPDKSGLPSDRFSAERTGGSVSTLTIQRTQQEDSAVYLCASSLAVTGYGYTFGSGTRLTVV.

This chain uses TRBV7-2 with TRBJ2-4; 10 bases line up with TRBD2. The germline CDR1 and CDR2 sequences are SGHTA and FQGNSA. CDR3 length equals 16 residues. The J segment lost 2 bases and the V segment lost 6 bases, leaving 7 bases of the junction unmatched. CDR3 sequence reads: CASSPSSGGPKNIQYF. In DNA form, the CDR3 reads TGTGCCAGCAGTCCGTCTAGCGGGGGTCCCAAAAACATTCAGTACTTC.

J is TRBJ1-5 and V is TRBV3-1 (or the pseudogene TRBV3-2), with D unresolved. Trimming took 1 base from V and 11 from J, leaving 15 bases between them. Looked up from germline, CDR1 is LGHDT and CDR2 is YNNKEL (reference sequence). The length of the CDR3 is 14 residues. CDR3 bases: TGTGCCAGCAGCCAAGGGACCGACGCTGGGGCCCAGCATTTT. This encodes CASSQGTDAGAQHF.